The present T cell receptor beta chain was sequenced within a study of T cells in Graves' hyperthyroidism and ophthalmopathy. A remark on this clonotype: It may be a read error: a sequence one base away is much more abundant.

Amplification of TCR beta CDR3 regions used RNA as the template. The HTBI set primed first-round TCR CDR3 RT-PCR. Using its own MiXCR run on the multiplex PCR reads, TCRdb lists one record per CDR3 protein. Found here are hundreds of thousands of distinct CDR3 sequences, less than 15% of them singletons; the top ten hold around a tenth. The receptor's source is a woman aged 18-30 years with Graves' hyperthyroidism. The sequenced sample consisted of blood.

CDR3 in amino acids: CASESPYSNQPEHF. In nucleotides, the CDR3 is TGTGCCAGCGAGTCACCTTATAGCAATCAGCCCGAGCATTTT. The gene calls are TRBV6-2 or TRBV6-3 and TRBJ1-5; D uncertain. Germline V gene lookup returns CDR1 MNHEY and CDR2 SVGEGT. CDR3 length: 14 residues.